What follows are 6 T cell receptor beta chains derived from one specimen sequenced in a study of blood T cells in healthy people across ages. Then a second PCR, running roughly 7 to 11 cycles, was carried out with a sample-barcoded 5' primer and a J-beta primer mix. MiXCR, applied by TCRdb to the 5' RACE reads, yields one record per CDR3 protein. The sample includes around 780,000 distinct CDR3 sequences, roughly 26% of them seen just once. These data also featured in a second study, about T cells of mothers and their children.

Sequencing used blood. The origin of the receptors is a boy between 10 and 17 years old in good health.

The chain is built from TRBV27 and TRBJ1-2, with D tentatively TRBD1 (5 bases). V was cut by 8 bases and J by 7 bases, with 11 bases left in between. This CDR3 contains 11 residues. CDR1 is MNHEY, CDR2 SMNVEV, per germline (reference sequence). CDR3 in DNA: TGTGCCAGCGGGGCCCCGCTTGGCTACACCTTC. This codes for CASGAPLGYTF.

The chain links TRBV20-1 to TRBJ2-5, with D possibly TRBD1 on 5 matching bases. V shed 8 bases and J shed 1 base, with 14 bases lying between them. The CDR3 is 13 amino acids. Germline CDR1 is DFQATT and CDR2 is SNEGSKA (reference sequence). This chain's CDR3 is CSTSPTVQETQYF. CDR3 coding DNA: TGCAGTACTTCCCCGACAGTCCAAGAGACCCAGTACTTC.

A note on this clonotype: At one boundary the junction diverges from the germline segment, which might be a read error. The gene calls are TRBV11-2 and TRBJ2-2, with 7 positions matching TRBD2. Germline CDR1 SGHAT, CDR2 FQNNGV. The CDR3 sequence is 15 residues long. CDR3 in amino acids: CASGLRGLVTGELFF. The CDR3 nucleotides read TGTGCCAGCGGCTTACGTGGACTAGTCACCGGGGAGCTGTTTTTT.

This sequence joins TRBV7-9 and TRBJ2-7; D unclear. Germline V CDR1 and CDR2: SEHNR, FQNEAQ (reference sequence). The CDR3 is made up of 15 amino acids. The ends were cut back, 5 bases at V and 6 bases at J, with 20 bases in the middle. Written as DNA, the CDR3 is TGTGCCAGCAGCCCACCCGGTAGTCTCTGGGGCGAGCAGTACTTC. Encoded protein: CASSPPGSLWGEQYF.

The table lists this clonotype with a few counts. V and J are TRBV28 and TRBJ2-7; 10 bases map to TRBD2. The CDR3 loop spans 18 amino acids. Germline V lookup: CDR1 MDHEN, CDR2 SYDVKM. V dropped 4 bases and J dropped 0; count of bases not matched to a gene: 12. The CDR3 DNA sequence: TGTGCCAGCAGTTACCAATCTAGCGGGGGTCTCAGCTCCTACGAGCAGTACTTC. It encodes CASSYQSSGGLSSYEQYF.

This clonotype was observed a handful of times. V is TRBV6-6 and J is TRBJ1-6; D gene unclear. Germline assignment: CDR1 MNHNY and CDR2 SVGAGI (reference sequence). V lost 2 bases and J 7 bases, leaving 12 bases between the germline ends. The CDR3 is made up of 15 amino acids. CDR3: CASSYGPEKNSPLHF. The CDR3, as DNA: TGTGCCAGCAGTTACGGACCCGAGAAAAATTCACCCCTCCACTTT.